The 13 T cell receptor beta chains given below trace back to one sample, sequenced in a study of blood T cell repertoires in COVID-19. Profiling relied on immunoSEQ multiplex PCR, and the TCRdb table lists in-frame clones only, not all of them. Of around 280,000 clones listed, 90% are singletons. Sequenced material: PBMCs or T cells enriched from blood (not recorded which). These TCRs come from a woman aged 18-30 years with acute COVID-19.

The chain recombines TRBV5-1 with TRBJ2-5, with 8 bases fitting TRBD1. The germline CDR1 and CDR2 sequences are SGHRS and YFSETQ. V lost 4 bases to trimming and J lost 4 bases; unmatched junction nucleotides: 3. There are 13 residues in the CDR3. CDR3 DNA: TGCGCCAGCAGCATCGGACAGGGAGAGACCCAGTACTTC. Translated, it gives CASSIGQGETQYF.

The CDR3 reads CATSPLRSTGTDTQYF. The CDR3 nucleotides read TGTGCCACCAGTCCACTACGCTCCACCGGCACAGATACGCAGTATTTT. V and J are TRBV15 and TRBJ2-3; D uncertain. Germline assignment: CDR1 LNHNV and CDR2 YYDKDF (reference sequence). The CDR3 consists of 16 residues. V was clipped by 6 bases and J by 1 base, with 17 bases between them.

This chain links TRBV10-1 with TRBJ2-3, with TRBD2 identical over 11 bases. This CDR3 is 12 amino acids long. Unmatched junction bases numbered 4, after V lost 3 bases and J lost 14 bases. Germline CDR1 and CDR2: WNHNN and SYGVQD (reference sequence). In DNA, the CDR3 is TGCGCCAGCAGTGAAGCACTAGCGGGAGTGTATTTT. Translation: CASSEALAGVYF.

As DNA, the CDR3 is TGTGCCAGCAGGGGAGGCGGGACAGCTAATTCACCCCTCCACTTT. The encoded protein is CASRGGGTANSPLHF. The rearrangement joins TRBV7-2 to TRBJ1-6; 7 bases match TRBD1. This CDR3 contains 15 residues. With V trimmed by 6 bases and J by 6 bases, 8 bases remained unmatched. Germline-derived CDR1 and CDR2 are SGHTA and FQGNSA.

CDR3 residues: CATSREGRWQYF. The CDR3, as DNA: TGTGCCACCAGCAGAGAGGGGAGATGGCAGTACTTC. The V call is TRBV15, the J call TRBJ2-7; tentatively, D is TRBD2 (5 bases). Trimming cost V 0 bases and J 9 bases, with 9 bases left between them. The germline CDR1 and CDR2 sequences are LNHNV and YYDKDF (reference sequence). The CDR3 runs 12 residues.

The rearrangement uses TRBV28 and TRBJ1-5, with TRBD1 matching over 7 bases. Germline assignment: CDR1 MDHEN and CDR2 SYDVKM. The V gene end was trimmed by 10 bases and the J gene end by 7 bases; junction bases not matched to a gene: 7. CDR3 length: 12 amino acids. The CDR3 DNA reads TGTGCCACCCGGGACAGAAGACAGCCCCAGCATTTT. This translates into CATRDRRQPQHF.

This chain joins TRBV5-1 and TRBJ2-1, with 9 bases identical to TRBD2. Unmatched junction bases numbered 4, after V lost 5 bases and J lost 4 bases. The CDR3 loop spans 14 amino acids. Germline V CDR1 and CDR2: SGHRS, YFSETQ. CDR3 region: CASRRLAEYNEQFF. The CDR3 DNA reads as TGCGCCAGCAGGCGACTAGCGGAGTACAATGAGCAGTTCTTC.

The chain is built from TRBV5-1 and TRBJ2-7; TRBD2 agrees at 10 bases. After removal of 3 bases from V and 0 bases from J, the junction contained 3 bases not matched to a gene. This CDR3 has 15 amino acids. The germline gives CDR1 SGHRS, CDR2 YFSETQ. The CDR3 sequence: CASSSSGGSSYEQYF. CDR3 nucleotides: TGCGCCAGCAGCTCTAGCGGGGGTAGCTCCTACGAGCAGTACTTC.

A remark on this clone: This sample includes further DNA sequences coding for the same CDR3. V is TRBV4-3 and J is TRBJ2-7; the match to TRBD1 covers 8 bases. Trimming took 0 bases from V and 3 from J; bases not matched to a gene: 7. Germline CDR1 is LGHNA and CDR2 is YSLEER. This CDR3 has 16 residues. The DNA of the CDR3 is TGCGCCAGCAGCCAAGATCGTGACAGGGGACACTACGAGCAGTACTTC. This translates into CASSQDRDRGHYEQYF.

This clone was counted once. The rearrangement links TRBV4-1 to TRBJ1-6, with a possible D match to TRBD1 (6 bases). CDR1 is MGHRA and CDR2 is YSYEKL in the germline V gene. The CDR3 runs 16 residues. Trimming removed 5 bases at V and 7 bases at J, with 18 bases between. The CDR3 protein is CASSYGRDTRNSPLHF. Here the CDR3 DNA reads TGCGCCAGCAGCTATGGCCGGGACACCAGAAATTCACCCCTCCACTTT.

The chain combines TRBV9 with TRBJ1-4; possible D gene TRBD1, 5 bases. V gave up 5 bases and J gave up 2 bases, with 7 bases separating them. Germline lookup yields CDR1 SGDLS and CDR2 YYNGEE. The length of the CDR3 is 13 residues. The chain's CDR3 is CASSRGTNEKLFF. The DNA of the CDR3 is TGTGCCAGCAGTCGGGGGACTAATGAAAAACTGTTTTTT.

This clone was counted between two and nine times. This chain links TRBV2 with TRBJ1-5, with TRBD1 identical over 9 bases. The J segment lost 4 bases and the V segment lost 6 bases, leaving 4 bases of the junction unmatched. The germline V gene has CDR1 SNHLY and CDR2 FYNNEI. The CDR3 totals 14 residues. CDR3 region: CASRGTGRNQPQHF. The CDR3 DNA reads TGTGCCAGCAGGGGGACAGGGAGGAATCAGCCCCAGCATTTT.

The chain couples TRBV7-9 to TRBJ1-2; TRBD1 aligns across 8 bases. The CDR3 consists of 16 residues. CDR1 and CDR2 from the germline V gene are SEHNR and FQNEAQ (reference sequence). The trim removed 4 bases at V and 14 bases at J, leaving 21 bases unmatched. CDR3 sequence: CASSYIGTGGLESGTF. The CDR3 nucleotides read TGTGCCAGCAGCTACATCGGGACAGGTGGTTTGGAGTCTGGGACCTTC. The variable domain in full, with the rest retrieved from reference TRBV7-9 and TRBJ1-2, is DTGVSQNPRHKITKRGQNVTFRCDPISEHNRLYWYRQTLGQGPEFLTYFQNEAQLEKSRLLSDRFSAERPKGSFSTLEIQRTEQGDSAMYLCASSYIGTGGLESGTFGSGTRLTVV.